This T cell receptor beta chain appears in the sequencing data of a study of T cells after yellow fever vaccination. TCRdb re-called the 5' RACE reads through MiXCR, storing one row per CDR3 protein. The table has more than 250,000 distinct CDR3 sequences, roughly 7% seen once; the top ten hold 15% to 20%. The germline V gene encodes CDR1 MGHRA and CDR2 YSYEKL. The length of the CDR3 is 13 residues. V lost 3 bases and J 5 bases, leaving 10 bases between the germline ends. This clonotype was counted ten times or more. This specimen consisted of PBMCs, obtained about 49 days after the first yellow fever vaccination. This receptor was identified in a man aged 18 to 35 who received the YFV17D yellow fever vaccine. The chain couples TRBV4-1 to TRBJ2-5; D uncertain. CDR3 residues: CASSHPDRETQYF. For the CDR3, the DNA is TGCGCCAGCAGCCACCCCGATCGTGAGACCCAGTACTTC.